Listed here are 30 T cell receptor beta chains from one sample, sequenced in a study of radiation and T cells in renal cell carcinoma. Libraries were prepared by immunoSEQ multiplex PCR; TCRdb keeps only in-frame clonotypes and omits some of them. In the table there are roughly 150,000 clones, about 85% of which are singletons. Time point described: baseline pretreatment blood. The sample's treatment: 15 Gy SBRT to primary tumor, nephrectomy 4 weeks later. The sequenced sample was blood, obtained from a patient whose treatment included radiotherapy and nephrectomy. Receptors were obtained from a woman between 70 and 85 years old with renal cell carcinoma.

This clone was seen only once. As DNA, the CDR3 is TGTGCCAGCAGCTCTCAAGGCCCGTCGACGGGCGACAATGAGCAGTTCTTC. Translating it yields CASSSQGPSTGDNEQFF. The chain recombines TRBV7-2 with TRBJ2-1; D is unresolved. V was trimmed by 4 bases and J by 5 bases, leaving 21 bases between them. Germline V gene sequence: CDR1 SGHTA, CDR2 FQGNSA. The CDR3 runs to 17 residues.

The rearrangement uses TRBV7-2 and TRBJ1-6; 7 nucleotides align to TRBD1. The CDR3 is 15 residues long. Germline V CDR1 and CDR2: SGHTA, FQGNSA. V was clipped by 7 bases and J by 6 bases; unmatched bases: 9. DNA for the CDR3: TGTGCCAGCATTTCGGGAGGGGGCCGTAATTCACCCCTCCACTTT. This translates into CASISGGGRNSPLHF.

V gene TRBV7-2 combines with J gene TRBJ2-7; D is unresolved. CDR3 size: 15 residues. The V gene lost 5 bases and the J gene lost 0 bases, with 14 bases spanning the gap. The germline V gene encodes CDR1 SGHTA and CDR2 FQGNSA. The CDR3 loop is CASSPTAPISYEQYF. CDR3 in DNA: TGTGCCAGCAGCCCGACGGCTCCCATCTCCTACGAGCAGTACTTC. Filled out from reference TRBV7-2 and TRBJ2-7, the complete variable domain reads GAGVSQSPSNKVTEKGKDVELRCDPISGHTALYWYRQSLGQGLEFLIYFQGNSAPDKSGLPSDRFSAERTGGSVSTLTIQRTQQEDSAVYLCASSPTAPISYEQYFGPGTRLTVT.

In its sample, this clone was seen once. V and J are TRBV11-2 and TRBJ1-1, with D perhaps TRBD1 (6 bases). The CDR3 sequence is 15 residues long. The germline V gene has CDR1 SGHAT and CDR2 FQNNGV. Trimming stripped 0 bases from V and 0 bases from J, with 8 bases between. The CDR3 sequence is CASSLEGGVNTEAFF. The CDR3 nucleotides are TGTGCCAGCAGCTTAGAAGGGGGGGTGAACACTGAAGCTTTCTTT.

Written as DNA, the CDR3 is TGTGCCAGCAGCTTAGGTAGGGCAGGGAACACTGAAGCTTTCTTT. Its translation is CASSLGRAGNTEAFF. The rearrangement uses TRBV7-8 and TRBJ1-1; no clear D gene. The germline V and J ends were trimmed by 1 base and 1 base, with 10 bases remaining between them. This CDR3 has 15 residues. Germline V gene sequence: CDR1 SGHVS, CDR2 FQNEAQ.

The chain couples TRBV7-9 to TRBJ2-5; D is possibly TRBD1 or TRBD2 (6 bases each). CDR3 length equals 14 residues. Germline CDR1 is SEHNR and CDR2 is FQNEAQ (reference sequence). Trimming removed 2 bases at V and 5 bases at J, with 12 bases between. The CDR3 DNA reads TGTGCCAGCAGCTTAATGGGGGGCGAGGAGACCCAGTACTTC. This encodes CASSLMGGEETQYF.

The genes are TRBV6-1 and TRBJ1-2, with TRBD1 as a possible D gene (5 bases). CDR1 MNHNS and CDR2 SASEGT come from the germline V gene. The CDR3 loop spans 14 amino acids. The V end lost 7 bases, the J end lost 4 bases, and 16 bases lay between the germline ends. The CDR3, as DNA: TGTGCCAGCACCCCCACCTACGACAGCTATGGCTACACCTTC. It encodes CASTPTYDSYGYTF.

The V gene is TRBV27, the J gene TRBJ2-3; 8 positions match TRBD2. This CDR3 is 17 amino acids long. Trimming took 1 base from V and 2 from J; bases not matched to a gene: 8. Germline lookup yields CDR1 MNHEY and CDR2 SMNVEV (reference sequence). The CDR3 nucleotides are TGTGCCAGCAGTTTATTTCTAGCGGGCCCAAACACAGATACGCAGTATTTT. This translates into CASSLFLAGPNTDTQYF.

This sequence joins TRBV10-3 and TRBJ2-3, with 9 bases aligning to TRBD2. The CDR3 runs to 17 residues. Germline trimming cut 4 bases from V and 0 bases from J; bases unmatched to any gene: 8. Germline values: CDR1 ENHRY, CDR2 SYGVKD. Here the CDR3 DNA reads TGTGCCATCAGTGGGGCTAGCGGGGAACTTAGCACAGATACGCAGTATTTT. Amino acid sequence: CAISGASGELSTDTQYF.

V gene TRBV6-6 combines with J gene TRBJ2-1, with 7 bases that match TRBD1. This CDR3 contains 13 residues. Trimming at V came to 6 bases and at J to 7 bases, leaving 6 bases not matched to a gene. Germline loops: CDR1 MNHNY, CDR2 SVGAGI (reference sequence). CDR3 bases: TGTGCCAGCAGCACCGGGACAGCAAATGAGCAGTTCTTC. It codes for CASSTGTANEQFF.

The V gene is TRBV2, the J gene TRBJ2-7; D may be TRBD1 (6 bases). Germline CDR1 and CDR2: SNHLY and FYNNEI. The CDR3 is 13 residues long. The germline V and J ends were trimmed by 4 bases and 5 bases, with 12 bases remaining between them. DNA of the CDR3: TGTGCCAGCAGTGGGTACAGGGCGAACGAGCAGTACTTC. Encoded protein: CASSGYRANEQYF.

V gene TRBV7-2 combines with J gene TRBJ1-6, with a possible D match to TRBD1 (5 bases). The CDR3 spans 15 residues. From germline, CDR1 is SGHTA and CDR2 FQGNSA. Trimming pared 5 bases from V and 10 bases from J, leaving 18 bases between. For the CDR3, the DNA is TGTGCCAGCAGCGCCAGCGGGACGCCCACCTCACCCCTCCACTTT. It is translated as CASSASGTPTSPLHF.

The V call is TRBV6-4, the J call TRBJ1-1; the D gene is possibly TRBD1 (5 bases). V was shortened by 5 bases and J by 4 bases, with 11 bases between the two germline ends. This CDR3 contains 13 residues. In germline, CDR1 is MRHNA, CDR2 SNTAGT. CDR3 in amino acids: CASSLRESTEAFF. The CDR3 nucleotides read TGTGCCAGCAGTCTCAGGGAGAGCACTGAAGCTTTCTTT.

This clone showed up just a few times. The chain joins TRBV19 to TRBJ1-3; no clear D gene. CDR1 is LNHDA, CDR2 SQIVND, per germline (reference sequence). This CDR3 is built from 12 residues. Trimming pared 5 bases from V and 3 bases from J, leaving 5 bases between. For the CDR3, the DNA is TGTGCCAGTAGTGCCGATGGAAACACCATATATTTT. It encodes CASSADGNTIYF.

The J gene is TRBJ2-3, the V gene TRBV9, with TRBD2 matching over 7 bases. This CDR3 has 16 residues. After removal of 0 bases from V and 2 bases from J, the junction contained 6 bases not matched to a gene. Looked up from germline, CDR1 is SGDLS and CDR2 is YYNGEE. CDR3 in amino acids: CASSVGSSGLTDTQYF. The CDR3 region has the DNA TGTGCCAGCAGCGTAGGATCTAGCGGACTCACAGATACGCAGTATTTT.

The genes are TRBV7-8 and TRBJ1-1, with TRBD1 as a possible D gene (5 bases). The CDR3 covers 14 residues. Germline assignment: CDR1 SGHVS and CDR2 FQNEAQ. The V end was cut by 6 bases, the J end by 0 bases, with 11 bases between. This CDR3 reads CASRTDRVNTEAFF. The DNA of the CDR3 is TGTGCCAGCAGGACCGACAGAGTGAACACTGAAGCTTTCTTT.

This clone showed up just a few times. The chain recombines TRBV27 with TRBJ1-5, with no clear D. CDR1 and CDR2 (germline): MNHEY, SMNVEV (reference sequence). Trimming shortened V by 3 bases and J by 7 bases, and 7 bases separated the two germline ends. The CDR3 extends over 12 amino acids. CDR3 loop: CASSFSGQPQHF. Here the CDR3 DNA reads TGTGCCAGCAGTTTCTCGGGACAGCCCCAGCATTTT.

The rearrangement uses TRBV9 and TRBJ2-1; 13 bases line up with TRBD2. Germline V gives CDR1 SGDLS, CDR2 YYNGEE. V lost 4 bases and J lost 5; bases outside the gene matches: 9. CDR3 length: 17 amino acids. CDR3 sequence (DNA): TGTGCCAGCAGCCCTTTATGGACTAGCGGGGGAGACAATGAGCAGTTCTTC. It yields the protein CASSPLWTSGGDNEQFF.

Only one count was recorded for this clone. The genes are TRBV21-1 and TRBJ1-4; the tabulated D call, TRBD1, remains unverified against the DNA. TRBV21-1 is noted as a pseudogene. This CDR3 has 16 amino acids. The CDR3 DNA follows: TGTGCCAGCAGCAGGGGACGGACAGGCACGGAAGAAAAACTGTTTTTT. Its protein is CASSRGRTGTEEKLFF.

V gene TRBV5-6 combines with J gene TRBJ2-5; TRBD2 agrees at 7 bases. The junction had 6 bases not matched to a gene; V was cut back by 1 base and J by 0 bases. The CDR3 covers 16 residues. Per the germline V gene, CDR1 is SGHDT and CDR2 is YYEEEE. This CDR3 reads CASSLRVSGYQETQYF. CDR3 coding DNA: TGTGCCAGCAGCTTGCGGGTTAGCGGGTACCAAGAGACCCAGTACTTC.

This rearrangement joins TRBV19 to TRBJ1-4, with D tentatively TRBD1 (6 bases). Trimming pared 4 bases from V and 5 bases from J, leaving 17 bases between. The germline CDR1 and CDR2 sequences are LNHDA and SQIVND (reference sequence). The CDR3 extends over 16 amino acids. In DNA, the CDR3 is TGTGCCAGTAGTACCATTCACAGGGCGGGGAATGAAAAACTGTTTTTT. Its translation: CASSTIHRAGNEKLFF. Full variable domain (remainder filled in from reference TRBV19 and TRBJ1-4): DGGITQSPKYLFRKEGQNVTLSCEQNLNHDAMYWYRQDPGQGLRLIYYSQIVNDFQKGDIAEGYSVSREKKESFPLTVTSAQKNPTAFYLCASSTIHRAGNEKLFFGSGTQLSVL.

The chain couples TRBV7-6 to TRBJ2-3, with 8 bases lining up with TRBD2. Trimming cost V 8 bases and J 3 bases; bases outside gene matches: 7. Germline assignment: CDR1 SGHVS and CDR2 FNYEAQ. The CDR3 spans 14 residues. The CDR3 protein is CASAQGLETDTQYF. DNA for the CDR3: TGTGCCAGCGCGCAGGGACTAGAGACAGATACGCAGTATTTT.

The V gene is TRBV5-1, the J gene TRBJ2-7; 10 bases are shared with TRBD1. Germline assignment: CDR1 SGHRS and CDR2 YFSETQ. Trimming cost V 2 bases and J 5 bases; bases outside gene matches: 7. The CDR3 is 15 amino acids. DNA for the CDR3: TGCGCCAGCAGCTTAGGGGACAGGGGCGCCAACGAGCAGTACTTC. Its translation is CASSLGDRGANEQYF.

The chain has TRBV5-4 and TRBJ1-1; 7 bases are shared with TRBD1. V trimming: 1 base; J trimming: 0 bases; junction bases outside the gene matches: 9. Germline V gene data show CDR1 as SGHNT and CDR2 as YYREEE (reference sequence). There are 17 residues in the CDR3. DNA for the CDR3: TGTGCCAGCAGCTTGAACCACAGGGGTATGATGAACACTGAAGCTTTCTTT. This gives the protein CASSLNHRGMMNTEAFF.

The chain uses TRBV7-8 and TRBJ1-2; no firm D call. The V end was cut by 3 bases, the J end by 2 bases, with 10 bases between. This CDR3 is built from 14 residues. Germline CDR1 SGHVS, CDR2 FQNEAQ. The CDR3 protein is CASSFGHSNYGYTF. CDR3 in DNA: TGTGCCAGCAGCTTTGGGCACAGCAACTATGGCTACACCTTC.

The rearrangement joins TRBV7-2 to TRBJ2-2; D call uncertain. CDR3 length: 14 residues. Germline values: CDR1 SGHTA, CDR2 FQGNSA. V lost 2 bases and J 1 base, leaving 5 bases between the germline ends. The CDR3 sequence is CASSLSRNTGELFF. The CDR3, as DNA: TGTGCCAGCAGCTTAAGCAGGAACACCGGGGAGCTGTTTTTT.

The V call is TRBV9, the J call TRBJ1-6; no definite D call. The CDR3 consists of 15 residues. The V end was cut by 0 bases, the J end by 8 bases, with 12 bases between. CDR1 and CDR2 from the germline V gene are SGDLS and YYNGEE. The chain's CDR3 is CASSVEAGLDSPLHF. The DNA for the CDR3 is TGTGCCAGCAGCGTAGAGGCAGGCCTGGATTCACCCCTCCACTTT.

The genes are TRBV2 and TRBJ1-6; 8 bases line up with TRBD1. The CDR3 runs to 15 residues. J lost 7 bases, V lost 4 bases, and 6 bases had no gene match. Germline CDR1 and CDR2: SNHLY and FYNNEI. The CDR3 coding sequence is TGTGCCAGCAGTGTTCTACAGGGGGGGAATTCACCCCTCCACTTT. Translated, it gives CASSVLQGGNSPLHF. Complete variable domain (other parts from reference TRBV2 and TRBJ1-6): EPEVTQTPSHQVTQMGQEVILRCVPISNHLYFYWYRQILGQKVEFLVSFYNNEISEKSEIFDDQFSVERPDGSNFTLKIRSTKLEDSAMYFCASSVLQGGNSPLHFGNGTRLTVT.

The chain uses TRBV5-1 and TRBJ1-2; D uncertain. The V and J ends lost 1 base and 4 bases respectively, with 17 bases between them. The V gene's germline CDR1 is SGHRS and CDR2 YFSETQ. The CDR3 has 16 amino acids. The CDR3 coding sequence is TGCGCCAGCAGCTTGACCCCAGCTAGCGAGCTCTATGGCTACACCTTC. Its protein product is CASSLTPASELYGYTF.

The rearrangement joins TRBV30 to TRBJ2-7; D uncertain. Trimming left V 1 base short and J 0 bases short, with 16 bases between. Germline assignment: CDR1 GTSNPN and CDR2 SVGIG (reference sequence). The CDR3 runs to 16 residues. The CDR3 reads CAWSGPNRFSSYEQYF. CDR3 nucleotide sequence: TGTGCCTGGAGTGGACCGAACCGTTTCAGCTCCTACGAGCAGTACTTC.